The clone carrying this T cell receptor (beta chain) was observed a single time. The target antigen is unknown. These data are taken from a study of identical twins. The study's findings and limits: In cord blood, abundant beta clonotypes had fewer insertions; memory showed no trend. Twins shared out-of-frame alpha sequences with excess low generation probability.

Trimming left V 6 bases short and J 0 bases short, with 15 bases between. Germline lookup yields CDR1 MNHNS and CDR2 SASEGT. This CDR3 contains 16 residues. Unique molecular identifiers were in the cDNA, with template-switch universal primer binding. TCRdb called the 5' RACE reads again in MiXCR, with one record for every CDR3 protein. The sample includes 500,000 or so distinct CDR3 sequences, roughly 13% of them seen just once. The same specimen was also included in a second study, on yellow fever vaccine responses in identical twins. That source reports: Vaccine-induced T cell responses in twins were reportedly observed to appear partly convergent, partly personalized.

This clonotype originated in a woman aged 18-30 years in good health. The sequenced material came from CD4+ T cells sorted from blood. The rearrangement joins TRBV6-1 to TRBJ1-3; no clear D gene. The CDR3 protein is CASSLASVFSGNTIYF. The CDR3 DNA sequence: TGTGCCAGCAGCCTAGCGAGTGTATTCTCTGGAAACACCATATATTTT.